This T cell receptor (beta chain) appears in the sequencing data of a study of cytomegalovirus exposure and HLA in healthy donors. From germline, CDR1 is MNHEY and CDR2 SMNVEV (reference sequence). The CDR3 runs to 13 residues. Deletions cut 5 bases from V and 3 bases from J, with 10 bases between. Study-level points and caveats: Reports indicated that the classifier achieved high specificity and sensitivity in diagnosing cytomegalovirus status.

13 Jbeta primers and 60 Vbeta primers were used for the PCR. The method was immunoSEQ multiplex PCR; TCRdb's version includes in-frame clones alone and lacks a portion of them. The data contain fewer than 200,000 clones, around 79% of them singletons. A few counts support this clone. Its antigen is undetermined. This chain joins TRBV27 and TRBJ1-2; D is perhaps TRBD1 (6 bases). Sequenced: PBMCs. The TCR originated in a young man in good health and CMV-seronegative. CDR3 region: CASSRQDDYGYTF. In nucleotides, the CDR3 is TGTGCCAGCAGTAGACAGGACGACTATGGCTACACCTTC.